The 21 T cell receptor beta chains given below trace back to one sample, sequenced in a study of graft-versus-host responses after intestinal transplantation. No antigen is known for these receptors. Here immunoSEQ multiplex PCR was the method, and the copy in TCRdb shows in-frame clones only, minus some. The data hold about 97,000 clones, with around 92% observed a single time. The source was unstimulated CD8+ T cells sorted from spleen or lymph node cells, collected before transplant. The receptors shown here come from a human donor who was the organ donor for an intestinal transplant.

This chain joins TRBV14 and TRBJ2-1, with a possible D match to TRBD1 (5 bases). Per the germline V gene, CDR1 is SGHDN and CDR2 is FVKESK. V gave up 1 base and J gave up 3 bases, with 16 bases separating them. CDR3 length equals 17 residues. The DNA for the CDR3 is TGTGCCAGCAGCCAAGTTAATAGGCTAGACAGCTACAATGAGCAGTTCTTC. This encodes CASSQVNRLDSYNEQFF.

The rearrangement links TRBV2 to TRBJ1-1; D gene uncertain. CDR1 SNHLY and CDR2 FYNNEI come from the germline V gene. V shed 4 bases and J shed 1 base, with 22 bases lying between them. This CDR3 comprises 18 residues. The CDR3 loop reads CASSVSIIQLRRNTEAFF. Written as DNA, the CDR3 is TGTGCCAGCAGTGTGTCAATCATCCAGTTACGGAGGAACACTGAAGCTTTCTTT.

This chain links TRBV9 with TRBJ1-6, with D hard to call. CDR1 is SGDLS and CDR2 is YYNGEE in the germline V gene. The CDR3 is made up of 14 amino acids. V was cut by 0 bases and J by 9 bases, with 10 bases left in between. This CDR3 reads CASSVGGQPSPLHF. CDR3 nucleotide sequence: TGTGCCAGCAGCGTAGGAGGGCAACCTTCACCCCTCCACTTT. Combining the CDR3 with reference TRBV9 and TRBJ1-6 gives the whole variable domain DSGVTQTPKHLITATGQRVTLRCSPRSGDLSVYWYQQSLDQGLQFLIQYYNGEERAKGNILERFSAQQFPDLHSELNLSSLELGDSALYFCASSVGGQPSPLHFGNGTRLTVT.

CDR3 amino acids: CASSSYQGKQFF. CDR3 sequence (DNA): TGTGCCAGCAGTTCCTACCAGGGGAAGCAGTTCTTC. V usage is TRBV27 and J usage is TRBJ2-1, with D possibly being TRBD1 (6 bases). The CDR3 consists of 12 residues. Germline lookup yields CDR1 MNHEY and CDR2 SMNVEV (reference sequence). Between the trimmed V and J ends, which lost 4 bases and 11 bases, there was a span of 12 bases.

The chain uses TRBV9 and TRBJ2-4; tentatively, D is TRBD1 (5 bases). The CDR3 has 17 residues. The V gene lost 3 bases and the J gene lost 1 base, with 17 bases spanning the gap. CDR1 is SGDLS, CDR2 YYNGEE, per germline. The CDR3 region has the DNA TGTGCCAGCAGCGAGGGGATAACGCTCTGGGCCAAAAACATTCAGTACTTC. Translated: CASSEGITLWAKNIQYF.

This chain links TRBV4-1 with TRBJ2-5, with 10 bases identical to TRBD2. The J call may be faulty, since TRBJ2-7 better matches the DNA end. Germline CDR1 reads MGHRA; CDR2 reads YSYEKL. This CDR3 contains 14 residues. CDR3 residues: CASSLLAGSYEQYF. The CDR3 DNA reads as TGCGCCAGCAGCTTACTAGCGGGATCGTACGAGCAGTACTTC.

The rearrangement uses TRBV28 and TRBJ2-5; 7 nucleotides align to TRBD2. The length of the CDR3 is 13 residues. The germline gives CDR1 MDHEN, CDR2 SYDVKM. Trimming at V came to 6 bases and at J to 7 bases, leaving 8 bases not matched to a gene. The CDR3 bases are TGTGCCAGCAGCAAGAGCGGGGTGGTGACCCAGTACTTC. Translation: CASSKSGVVTQYF.

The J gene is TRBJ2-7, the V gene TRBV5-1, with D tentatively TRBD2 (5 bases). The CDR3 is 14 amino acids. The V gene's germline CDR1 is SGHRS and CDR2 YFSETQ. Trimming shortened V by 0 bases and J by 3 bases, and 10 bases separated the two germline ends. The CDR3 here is CASSLGGYGYEQYF. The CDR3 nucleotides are TGCGCCAGCAGCTTGGGCGGGTATGGCTACGAGCAGTACTTC.

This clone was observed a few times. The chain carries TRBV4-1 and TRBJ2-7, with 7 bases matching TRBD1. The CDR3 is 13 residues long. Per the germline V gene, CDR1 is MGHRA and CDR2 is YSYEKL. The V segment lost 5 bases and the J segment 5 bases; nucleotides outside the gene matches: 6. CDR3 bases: TGCGCCAGCAGCTATAACAGGGGAGACGAGCAGTACTTC. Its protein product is CASSYNRGDEQYF.

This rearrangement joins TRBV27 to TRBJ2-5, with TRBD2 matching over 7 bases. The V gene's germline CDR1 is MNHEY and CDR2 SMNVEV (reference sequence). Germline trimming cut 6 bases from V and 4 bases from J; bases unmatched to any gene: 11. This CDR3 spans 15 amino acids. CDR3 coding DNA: TGTGCCAGCAGCCAAACCTGGGGCGGGGGAGAGACCCAGTACTTC. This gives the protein CASSQTWGGGETQYF.

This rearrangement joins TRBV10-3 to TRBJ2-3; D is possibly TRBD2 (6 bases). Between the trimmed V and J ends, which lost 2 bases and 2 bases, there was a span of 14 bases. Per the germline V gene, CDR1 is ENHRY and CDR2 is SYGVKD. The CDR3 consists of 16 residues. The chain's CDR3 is CAISEPRDSPTDTQYF. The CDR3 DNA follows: TGTGCCATCAGTGAGCCCCGGGACTCCCCCACAGATACGCAGTATTTT.

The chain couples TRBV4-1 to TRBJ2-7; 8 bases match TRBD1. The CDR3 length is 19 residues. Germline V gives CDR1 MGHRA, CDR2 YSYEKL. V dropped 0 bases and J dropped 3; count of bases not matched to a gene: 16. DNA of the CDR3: TGCGCCAGCAGCCAAGATGCCAGGGGGCATCTCCAGTGGGGCTACGAGCAGTACTTC. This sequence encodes CASSQDARGHLQWGYEQYF.

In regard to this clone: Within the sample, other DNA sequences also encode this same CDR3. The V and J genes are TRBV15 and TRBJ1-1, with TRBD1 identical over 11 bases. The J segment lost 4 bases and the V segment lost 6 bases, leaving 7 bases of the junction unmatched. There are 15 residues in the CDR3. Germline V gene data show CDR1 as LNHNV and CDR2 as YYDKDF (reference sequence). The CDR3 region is CATRPGTGGVTEAFF. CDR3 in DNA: TGTGCCACCAGACCCGGGACAGGGGGAGTCACTGAAGCTTTCTTT.

The DNA of the CDR3 is TGTGCCAGCACGCCCGGTTACACTGAAGCTTTCTTT. It translates to CASTPGYTEAFF. This sequence joins TRBV7-2 and TRBJ1-1; D remains ambiguous. The V and J ends lost 7 bases and 3 bases respectively, with 9 bases between them. The CDR3 sequence is 12 residues long. Germline V gives CDR1 SGHTA, CDR2 FQGNSA.

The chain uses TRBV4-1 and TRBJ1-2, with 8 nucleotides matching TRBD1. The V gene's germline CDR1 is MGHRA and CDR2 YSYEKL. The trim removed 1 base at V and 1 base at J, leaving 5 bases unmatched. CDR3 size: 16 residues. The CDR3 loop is CASSQVGTGLNYGYTF. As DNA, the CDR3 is TGCGCCAGCAGCCAAGTCGGGACAGGCCTTAACTATGGCTACACCTTC.

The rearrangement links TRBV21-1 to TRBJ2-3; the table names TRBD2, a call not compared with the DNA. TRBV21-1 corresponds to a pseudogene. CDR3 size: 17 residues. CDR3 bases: TGTGCCAGCAGCGAGACTAGCGGGAGCTGGTCGCCAGATACGCAGTATTTT. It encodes CASSETSGSWSPDTQYF.

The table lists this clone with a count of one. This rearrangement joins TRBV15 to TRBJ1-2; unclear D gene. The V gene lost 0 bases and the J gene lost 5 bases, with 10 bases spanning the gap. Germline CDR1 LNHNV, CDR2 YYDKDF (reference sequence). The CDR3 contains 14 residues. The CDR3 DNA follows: TGTGCCACCAGCAGAGAAACAGCCGCATATGGCTACACCTTC. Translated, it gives CATSRETAAYGYTF.

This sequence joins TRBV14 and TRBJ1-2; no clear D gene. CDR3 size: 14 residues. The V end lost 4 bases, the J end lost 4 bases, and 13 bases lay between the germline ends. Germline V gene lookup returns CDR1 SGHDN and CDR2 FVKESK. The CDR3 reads CASSLVGLSYGYTF. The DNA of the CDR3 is TGTGCCAGCAGCCTCGTGGGCCTTTCCTATGGCTACACCTTC.

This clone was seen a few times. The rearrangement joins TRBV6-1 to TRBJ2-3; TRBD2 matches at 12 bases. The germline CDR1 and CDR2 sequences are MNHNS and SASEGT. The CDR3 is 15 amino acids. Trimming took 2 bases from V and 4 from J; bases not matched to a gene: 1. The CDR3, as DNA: TGTGCCAGCAGTGAACTAGCGGGGGGGCCAGATACGCAGTATTTT. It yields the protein CASSELAGGPDTQYF.

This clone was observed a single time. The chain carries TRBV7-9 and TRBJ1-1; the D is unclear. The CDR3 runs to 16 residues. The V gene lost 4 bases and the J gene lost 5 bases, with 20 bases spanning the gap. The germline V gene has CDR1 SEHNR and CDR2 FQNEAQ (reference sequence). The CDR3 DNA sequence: TGTGCCAGCAGCTGGGGAGGGCCCTCGGTAGGGACTGAAGCTTTCTTT. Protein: CASSWGGPSVGTEAFF.

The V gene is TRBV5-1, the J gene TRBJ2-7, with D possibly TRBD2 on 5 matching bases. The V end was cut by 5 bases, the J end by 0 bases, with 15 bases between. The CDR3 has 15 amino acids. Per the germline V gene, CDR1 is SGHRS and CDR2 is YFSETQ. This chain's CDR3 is CASSFGSGSSYEQYF. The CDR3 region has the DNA TGCGCCAGCAGTTTTGGGAGCGGAAGCTCCTACGAGCAGTACTTC.